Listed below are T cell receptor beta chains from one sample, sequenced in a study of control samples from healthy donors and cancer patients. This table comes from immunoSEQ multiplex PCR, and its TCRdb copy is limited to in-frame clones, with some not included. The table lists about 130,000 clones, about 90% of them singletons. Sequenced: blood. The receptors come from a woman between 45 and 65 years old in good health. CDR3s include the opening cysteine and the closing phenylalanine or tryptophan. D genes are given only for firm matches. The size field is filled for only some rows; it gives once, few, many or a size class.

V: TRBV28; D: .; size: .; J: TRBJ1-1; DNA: TGTGCCAGCAGTTTATCGCCAGAGAATACTGAAGCTTTCTTT; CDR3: CASSLSPENTEAFF
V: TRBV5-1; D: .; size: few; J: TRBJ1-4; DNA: TGCGCCAGCAGCATGGTAGCGGCAACTAATGAAAAACTGTTTTTT; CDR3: CASSMVAATNEKLFF
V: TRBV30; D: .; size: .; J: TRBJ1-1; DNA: TGTGCCTGGAGCCCGGGGAACGTTTGGGGAACTGAAGCTTTCTTT; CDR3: CAWSPGNVWGTEAFF
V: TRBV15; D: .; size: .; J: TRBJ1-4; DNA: TGTGCCACCAGCAGAGATTCCCAGGGAAGCAGAGAACTGTTTTTT; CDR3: CATSRDSQGSRELFF
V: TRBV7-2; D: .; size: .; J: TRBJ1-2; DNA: TGTGCCAGCAGCTCCGTAGGGTCCTATGGCTACACCTTC; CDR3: CASSSVGSYGYTF
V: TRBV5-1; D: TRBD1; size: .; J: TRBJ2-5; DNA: TGCGCCAGCAGCTTCGGACAGGGGGGGTGGGAGACCCAGTACTTC; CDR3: CASSFGQGGWETQYF
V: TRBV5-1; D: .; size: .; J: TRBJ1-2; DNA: TGCGCCAGCCCACGGGTTCCCGGCTGTGAAAGATACACCTTC; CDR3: CASPRVPGCERYTF
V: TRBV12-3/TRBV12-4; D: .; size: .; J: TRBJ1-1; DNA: TGTGCCAGCAGGCAGGGCTTGGACACTGAAGCTTTCTTT; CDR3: CASRQGLDTEAFF
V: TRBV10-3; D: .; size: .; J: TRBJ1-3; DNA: TGTGCCATCAGTGAGTTTGCAGGGTACGGAAACACCATATATTTT; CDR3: CAISEFAGYGNTIYF
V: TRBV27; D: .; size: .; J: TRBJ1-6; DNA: TGTGCCAGCAGTACCCTGGGGGGGGGTGGCTCACCCCTCCACTTT; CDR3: CASSTLGGGGSPLHF
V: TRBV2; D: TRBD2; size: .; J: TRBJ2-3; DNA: TGTGCCAGCAATCTGCTAGCGGGGGGCACAGATACGCAGTATTTT; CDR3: CASNLLAGGTDTQYF
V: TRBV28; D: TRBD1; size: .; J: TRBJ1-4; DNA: TGTGCCAGCAGTTTAGACAGGGTCAATGAAAAACTGTTTTTT; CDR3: CASSLDRVNEKLFF
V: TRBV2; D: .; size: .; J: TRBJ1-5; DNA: TGTGCCAGCAGTGTAAATTATAGCAATCAGCCCCAGCATTTT; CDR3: CASSVNYSNQPQHF
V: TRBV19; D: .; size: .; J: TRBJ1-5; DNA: TGTGCCAGTAGTCCACACGCAAGAGATCAGCCCCAGCATTTT; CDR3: CASSPHARDQPQHF
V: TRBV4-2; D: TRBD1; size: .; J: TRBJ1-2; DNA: TGTGCCAGCAGCCACCCGGGACAGCAAAACTATGGCTACACCTTC; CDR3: CASSHPGQQNYGYTF
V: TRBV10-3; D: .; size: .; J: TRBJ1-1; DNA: TGTGCCATCAGTCAGAGCGGGCAGAAGAACACTGAAGCTTTCTTT; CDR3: CAISQSGQKNTEAFF
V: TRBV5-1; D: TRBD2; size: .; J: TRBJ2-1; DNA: TGCGCCAGCAGCTTGGAGCCGGGACTAGCAAACTACAATGAGCAGTTCTTC; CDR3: CASSLEPGLANYNEQFF
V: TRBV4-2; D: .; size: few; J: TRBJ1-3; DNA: TGTGCCAGCAGCCATGTAGACAGCTCTGGAAACACCATATATTTT; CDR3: CASSHVDSSGNTIYF
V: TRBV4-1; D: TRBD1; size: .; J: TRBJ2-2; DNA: TGCGCCAGCAGCCAAACACTTCCGGGACAGGGGCACACCGGGGAGCTGTTTTTT; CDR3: CASSQTLPGQGHTGELFF
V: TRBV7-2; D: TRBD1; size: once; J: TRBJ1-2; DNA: TGTGCCAGCAGCTTAAGTGGCAGTAGAGGACAGGGTGGTTATGGCTACACCTTC; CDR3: CASSLSGSRGQGGYGYTF
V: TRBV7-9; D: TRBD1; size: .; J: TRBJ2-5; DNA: TGTGCCAGCAGCAACCGGGACAGGGTGGGAGAGACCCAGTACTTC; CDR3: CASSNRDRVGETQYF
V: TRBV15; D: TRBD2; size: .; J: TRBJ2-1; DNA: TGTGCCACCGAAGCTAGCGGAGGTGGGAATGAGCAGTTCTTC; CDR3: CATEASGGGNEQFF
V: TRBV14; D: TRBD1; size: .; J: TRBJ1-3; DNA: TGTGCCAGCAGCCAAGACCAGCTAGTAGGGACAGGGATCGACTCTGGAAACACCATATATTTT; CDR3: CASSQDQLVGTGIDSGNTIYF
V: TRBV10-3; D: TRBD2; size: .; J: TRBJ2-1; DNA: TGTGCCACGGGACTAGCGGGAGGTAATCGGAATAGTGAGCAGTTCTTC; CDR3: CATGLAGGNRNSEQFF
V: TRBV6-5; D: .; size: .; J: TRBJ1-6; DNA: TGTGCCAGCAGAGACCGGGACCCATATAATTCACCCCTCCACTTT; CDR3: CASRDRDPYNSPLHF
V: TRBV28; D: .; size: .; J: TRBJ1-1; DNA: TGTGCCAGCAGTTTAGAATTGGCTGAAGCTTTCTTT; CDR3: CASSLELAEAFF
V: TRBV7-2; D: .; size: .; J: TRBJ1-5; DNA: TGTGCCAGCAGCCTGGGACTTAGCAATCAGCCCCAGCATTTT; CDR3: CASSLGLSNQPQHF
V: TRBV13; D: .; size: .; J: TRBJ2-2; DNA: TGTGCCAGCAGCATAAATATTCTCAGGAACACCGGGGAGCTGTTTTTT; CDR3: CASSINILRNTGELFF
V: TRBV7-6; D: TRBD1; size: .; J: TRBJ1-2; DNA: TGTGCCAGCAGCTCCGGACAGGGAGGGATTGGGAATGGCTACACCTTC; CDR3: CASSSGQGGIGNGYTF
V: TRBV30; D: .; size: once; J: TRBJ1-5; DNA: TGTGCCTGGAGTATGAGGGGGGATCAGCCCCAGCATTTT; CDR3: CAWSMRGDQPQHF
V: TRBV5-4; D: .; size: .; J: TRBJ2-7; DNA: TGTGCCAGCAGTCGGAGGGGATCGGGGGACGAGCAGTACTTC; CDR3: CASSRRGSGDEQYF
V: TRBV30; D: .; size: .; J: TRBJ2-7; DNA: TGTGCCTTCTGGTTGGGTGGCGAGCAGTACTTC; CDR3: CAFWLGGEQYF
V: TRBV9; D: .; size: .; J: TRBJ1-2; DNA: TGTGCCAGCAACAATCAAGGACGGGGGAACTATGGCTACACCTTC; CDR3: CASNNQGRGNYGYTF
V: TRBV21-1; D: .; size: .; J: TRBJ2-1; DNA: TGTGCCAGCAGCAAAGCGGGACCACCTGTGCAGTTCTTC; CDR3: CASSKAGPPVQFF
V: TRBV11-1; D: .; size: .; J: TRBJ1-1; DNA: TGTGCCAGCAGCTTGGATAACACTGAAGCTTTCTTT; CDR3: CASSLDNTEAFF
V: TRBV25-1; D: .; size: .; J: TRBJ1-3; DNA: TGTGCCAGCAGTACAGGGCCCTCTGGAAACACCATATATTTT; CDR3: CASSTGPSGNTIYF
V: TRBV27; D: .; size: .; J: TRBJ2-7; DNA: TGTGCCAGCAGTTCCGGGACATCCTACGAGCAGTACTTC; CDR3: CASSSGTSYEQYF
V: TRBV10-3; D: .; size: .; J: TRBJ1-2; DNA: TGTGCCATCGCTCAACAGATTAACTATGGCTACACCTTC; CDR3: CAIAQQINYGYTF
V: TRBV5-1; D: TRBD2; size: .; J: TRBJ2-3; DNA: TGCGCCAGCGCCGGGACTAGCGGGGGGGATACGCAGTATTTT; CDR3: CASAGTSGGDTQYF
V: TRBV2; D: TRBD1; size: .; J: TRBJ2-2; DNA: TGTGCCAGCAGGCCCGACAGGGATACCGGGGAGCTGTTTTTT; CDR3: CASRPDRDTGELFF
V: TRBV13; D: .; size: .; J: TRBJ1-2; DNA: TGTGCCAGCAGCTTAGGCGCGGCCGCTACCGCGGGGGGGGATGGCTACACCTTC; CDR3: CASSLGAAATAGGDGYTF
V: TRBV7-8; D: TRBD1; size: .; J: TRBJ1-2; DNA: TGTGCCAGCAGCCCCGAGGGGGCGGGCTATGGCTACACCTTC; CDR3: CASSPEGAGYGYTF
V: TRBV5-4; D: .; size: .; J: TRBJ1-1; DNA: TGTGCCAGCAGCTCCCCGGGGGGGACTGAAGCTTTCTTT; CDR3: CASSSPGGTEAFF
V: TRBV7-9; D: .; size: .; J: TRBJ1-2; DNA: TGTGCCAGCAGCTTAGTGACCTATGACTATGGCTACACCTTC; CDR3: CASSLVTYDYGYTF
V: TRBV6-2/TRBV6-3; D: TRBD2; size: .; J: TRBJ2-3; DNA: TGTGCCAGCAGTTACTCGTTAAAGCTGGGAGCGGGGGGTCAGGGAGATACGCAGTATTTT; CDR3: CASSYSLKLGAGGQGDTQYF
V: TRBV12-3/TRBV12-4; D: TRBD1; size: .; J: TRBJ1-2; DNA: TGTGCCAGCAGTTCCGCTGGACAGGCCCTGCACACCTTC; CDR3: CASSSAGQALHTF
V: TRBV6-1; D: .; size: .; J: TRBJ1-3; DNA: TGTGCCAGCAGTGAATTCAAGGTTGGGACGGTTGTCTCTGGAAACACCATATATTTT; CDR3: CASSEFKVGTVVSGNTIYF
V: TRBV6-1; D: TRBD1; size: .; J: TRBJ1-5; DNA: TGTGCCAGCAGTGAGCAAGGGGGCCAGCCCCAGCATTTT; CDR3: CASSEQGGQPQHF
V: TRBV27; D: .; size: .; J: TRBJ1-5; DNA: TGTGCCAGCAGTTTATACAGTAGCAATCAGCCCCAGCATTTT; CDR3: CASSLYSSNQPQHF